This T cell receptor beta chain is drawn from a study of siplizumab effects on memory and regulatory T cells (dated by TCRdb to 2018 to 2020). Some background on the complete study: The study looked at the effect of siplizumab, an anti-CD2 antibody, on alloreactive T-cell subsets in allogeneic mixed lymphocyte reactions made from human PBMCs.

The CDR3 runs 17 amino acids, cysteine and phenylalanine included. Of the read, only the CDR3 DNA is kept; its 51 bases are in frame from base 1. Compared with germline, V lacks 0 bases and J lacks 4 bases; bases without a gene match: 4. The germline V gene specifies SGHRS as CDR1 and YFSETQ as CDR2. The library relied on the immunoSEQ multiplex PCR assay. About 10^5 TCR templates per sample were assayed by the deep sequencing platform. Genomic DNA extracted from sorted T cells was used for TCRbeta CDR3 sequencing. Per the source publication's procedure: The R programming language was used for clonal analysis of TCRbeta CDR3 data. Alloreactive CD4+ and CD8+ clones were defined by comparing unstimulated samples with post-reaction CFSE-low samples. Alloreactive CD4+ clones were assigned to regulatory or non-regulatory origin by matching sequences to sorted unstimulated Treg and non-Treg repertoires. TCRdb took this table from immuneACCESS and kept in-frame rearrangements with V and J called. Such tables lack part of the clones; where checked against another copy, unresolved V genes explain under half of the gap, and the rest is unexplained. D and trimming come from the DNA, and the V and J calls and clone size come from that table. For this sample the table gives 100,000 or so clones, of which 85% to 95% were detected only once. 1.3% of the sample goes to the ten largest clones.

Overall study results and their limits: Among mappable alloreactive CD4+ clones, the Treg-derived fraction averaged about 75% with siplizumab versus roughly 25% in control reactions. Because sequences at frequencies below about 10^-5 were poorly captured, only a minor fraction of alloreactive clones could be mapped back to unstimulated subsets. Whether proliferating Tregs from siplizumab cultures were suppressive was not functionally confirmed. Unstimulated naive T cells appeared more diverse than memory T cells, and naive cells seemed to contribute substantially to the alloresponse. Siplizumab significantly reduced the cumulative frequency of alloreactive sequences traceable to unstimulated CD4+ memory T cells. A naive or memory phenotype could not be assigned to roughly 75-96% of proliferating CD4+ or CD8+ clones.

The table lists this clone with a count of one. What antigen it recognizes has not been identified. Base qualities are not provided; no much larger clone lies one nucleotide away. Sorted unstimulated T cells, along with proliferating T cells recovered from mixed lymphocyte reactions, underwent TCRbeta CDR3 sequencing. Fresh whole blood from fewer than twelve HLA-typed healthy donors was used to isolate PBMCs. To map where alloreactive clones came from, CD4+ non-regulatory T cells in the unstimulated state were FACS-sorted. The chain joins TRBV5-1 to TRBJ2-1, and TRBD2 matches 13 of the central bases. The receptor was derived from a human donor in good health. Sequenced: non-Treg CD4+ T cells sorted from blood. Per the publication, the cell subset or site label means: FACS-sorted unstimulated CD4+ non-regulatory T cells. The sequence in DNA is TGCGCCAGCAGCTTGGGGACTAGCGGGAGTAAGTACAATGAGCAGTTCTTC. Translated, it reads CASSLGTSGSKYNEQFF.